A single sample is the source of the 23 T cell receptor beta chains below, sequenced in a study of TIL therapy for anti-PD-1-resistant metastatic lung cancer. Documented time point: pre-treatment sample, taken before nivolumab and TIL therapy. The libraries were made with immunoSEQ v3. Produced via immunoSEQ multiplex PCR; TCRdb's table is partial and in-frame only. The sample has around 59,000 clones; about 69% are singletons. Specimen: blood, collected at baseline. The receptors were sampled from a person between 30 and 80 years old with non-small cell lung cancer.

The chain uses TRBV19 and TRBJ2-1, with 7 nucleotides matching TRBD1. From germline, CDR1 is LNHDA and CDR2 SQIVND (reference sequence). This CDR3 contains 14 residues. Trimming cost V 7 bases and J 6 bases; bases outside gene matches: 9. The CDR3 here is CASMGLTGINEQFF. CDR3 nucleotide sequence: TGTGCCAGTATGGGGCTGACAGGGATCAATGAGCAGTTCTTC.

In DNA form, the CDR3 reads TGTGCCAGCAGGTTACTAGCGGGAGGGCGCGCAGATACGCAGTATTTT. This encodes CASRLLAGGRADTQYF. The chain uses TRBV27 and TRBJ2-3; TRBD2 agrees at 13 bases. This CDR3 comprises 16 residues. Germline CDR1 is MNHEY and CDR2 is SMNVEV (reference sequence). J was trimmed by 4 bases and V by 6 bases; bases with no gene match: 7.

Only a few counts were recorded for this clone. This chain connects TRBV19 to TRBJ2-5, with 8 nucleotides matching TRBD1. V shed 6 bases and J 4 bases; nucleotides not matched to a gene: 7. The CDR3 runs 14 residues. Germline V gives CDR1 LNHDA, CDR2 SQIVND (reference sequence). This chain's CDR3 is CASRPTGGRETQYF. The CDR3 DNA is TGTGCCAGTAGGCCTACAGGGGGAAGAGAGACCCAGTACTTC.

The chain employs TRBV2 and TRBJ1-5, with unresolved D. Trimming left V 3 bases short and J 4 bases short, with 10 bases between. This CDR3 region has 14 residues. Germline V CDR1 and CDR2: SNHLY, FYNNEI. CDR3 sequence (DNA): TGTGCCAGCAGTGACCCCGACATGAATCAGCCCCAGCATTTT. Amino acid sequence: CASSDPDMNQPQHF.

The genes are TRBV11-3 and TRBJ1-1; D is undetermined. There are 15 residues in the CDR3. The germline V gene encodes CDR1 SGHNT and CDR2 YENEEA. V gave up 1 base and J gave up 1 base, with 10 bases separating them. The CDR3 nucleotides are TGTGCCAGCAGCTTAGCCGGGGTATCGAACACTGAAGCTTTCTTT. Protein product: CASSLAGVSNTEAFF.

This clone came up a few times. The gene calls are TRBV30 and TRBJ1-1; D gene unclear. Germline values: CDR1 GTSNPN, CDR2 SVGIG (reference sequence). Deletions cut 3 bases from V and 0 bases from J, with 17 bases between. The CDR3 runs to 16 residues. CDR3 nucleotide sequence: TGTGCCTGGAGCGGGTTAGGGAGTGGCCTGAACACTGAAGCTTTCTTT. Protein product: CAWSGLGSGLNTEAFF. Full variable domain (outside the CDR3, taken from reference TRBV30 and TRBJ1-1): SQTIHQWPATLVQPVGSPLSLECTVEGTSNPNLYWYRQAAGRGLQLLFYSVGIGQISSEVPQNLSASRPQDRQFILSSKKLLLSDSGFYLCAWSGLGSGLNTEAFFGQGTRLTVV.

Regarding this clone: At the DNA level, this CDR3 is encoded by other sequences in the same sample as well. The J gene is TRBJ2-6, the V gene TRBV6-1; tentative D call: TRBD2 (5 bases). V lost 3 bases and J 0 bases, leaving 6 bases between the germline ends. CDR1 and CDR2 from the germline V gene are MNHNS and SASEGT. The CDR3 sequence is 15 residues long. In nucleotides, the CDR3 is TGTGCCAGCAGTGACCGGGGCTCTGGGGCCAACGTCCTGACTTTC. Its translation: CASSDRGSGANVLTF.

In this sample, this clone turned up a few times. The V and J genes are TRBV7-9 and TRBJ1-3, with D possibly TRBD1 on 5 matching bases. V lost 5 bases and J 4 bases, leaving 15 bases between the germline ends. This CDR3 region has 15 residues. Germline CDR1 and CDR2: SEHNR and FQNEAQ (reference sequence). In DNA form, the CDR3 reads TGTGCCAGCAGCCCTCTTTGGGACGTGGGAAACACCATATATTTT. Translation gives CASSPLWDVGNTIYF.

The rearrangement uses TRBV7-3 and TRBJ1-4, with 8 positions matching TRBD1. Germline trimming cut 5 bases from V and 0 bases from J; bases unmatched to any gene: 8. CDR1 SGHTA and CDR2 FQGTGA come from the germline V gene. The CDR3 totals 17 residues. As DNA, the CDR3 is TGTGCCAGCAGCGCAAGGGACAGGACTCCAACTAATGAAAAACTGTTTTTT. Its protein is CASSARDRTPTNEKLFF.

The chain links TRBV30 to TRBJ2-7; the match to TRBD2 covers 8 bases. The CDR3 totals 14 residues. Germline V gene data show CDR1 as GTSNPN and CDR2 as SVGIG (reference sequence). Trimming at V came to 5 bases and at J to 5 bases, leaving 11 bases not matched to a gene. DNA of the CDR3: TGTGCCTGGGCTTTAGCGGGACTAATGGACGAGCAGTACTTC. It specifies CAWALAGLMDEQYF.

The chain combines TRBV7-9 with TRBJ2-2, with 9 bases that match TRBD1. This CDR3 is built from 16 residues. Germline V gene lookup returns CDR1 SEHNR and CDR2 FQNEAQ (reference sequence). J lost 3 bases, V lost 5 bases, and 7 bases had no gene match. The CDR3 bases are TGTGCCAGCAGCCCGGGACAGGGAAGAGACACCGGGGAGCTGTTTTTT. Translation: CASSPGQGRDTGELFF.

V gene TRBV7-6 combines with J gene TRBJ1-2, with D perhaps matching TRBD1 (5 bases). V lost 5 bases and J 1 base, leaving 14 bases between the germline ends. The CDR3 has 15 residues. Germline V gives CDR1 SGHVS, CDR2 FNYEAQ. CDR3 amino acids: CASSVHVRGNYGYTF. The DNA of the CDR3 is TGTGCCAGCAGCGTTCACGTGAGGGGTAACTATGGCTACACCTTC.

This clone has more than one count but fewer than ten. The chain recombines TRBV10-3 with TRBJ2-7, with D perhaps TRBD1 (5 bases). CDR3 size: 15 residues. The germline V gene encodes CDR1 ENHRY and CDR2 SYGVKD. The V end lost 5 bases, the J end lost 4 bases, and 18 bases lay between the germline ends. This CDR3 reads CAISNPQQGGYEQYF. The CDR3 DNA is TGTGCCATCAGTAACCCCCAGCAGGGCGGATACGAGCAGTACTTC.

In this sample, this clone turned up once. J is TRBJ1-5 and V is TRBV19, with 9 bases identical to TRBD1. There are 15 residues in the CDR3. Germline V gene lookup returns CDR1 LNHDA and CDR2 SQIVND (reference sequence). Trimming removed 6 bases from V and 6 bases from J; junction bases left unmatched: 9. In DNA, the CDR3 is TGTGCCAGTAGCAGCCGGGACAGGGATAGTCAGCCCCAGCATTTT. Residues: CASSSRDRDSQPQHF. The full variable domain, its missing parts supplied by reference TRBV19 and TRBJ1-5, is DGGITQSPKYLFRKEGQNVTLSCEQNLNHDAMYWYRQDPGQGLRLIYYSQIVNDFQKGDIAEGYSVSREKKESFPLTVTSAQKNPTAFYLCASSSRDRDSQPQHFGDGTRLSIL.

DNA for the CDR3: TGTGCCAGCAGTGTGGGGCGAAAGCGGGGGGTCTACAATGAGCAGTTCTTC. Amino acids: CASSVGRKRGVYNEQFF. V gene TRBV5-6 combines with J gene TRBJ2-1; 9 bases are shared with TRBD2. The CDR3 is 17 residues long. The V gene end was trimmed by 5 bases and the J gene end by 3 bases; junction bases not matched to a gene: 12. The V gene's germline CDR1 is SGHDT and CDR2 YYEEEE. Looking up the rest from reference TRBV5-6 and TRBJ2-1 gives the full variable domain: DAGVTQSPTHLIKTRGQQVTLRCSPKSGHDTVSWYQQALGQGPQFIFQYYEEEERQRGNFPDRFSGHQFPNYSSELNVNALLLGDSALYLCASSVGRKRGVYNEQFFGPGTRLTVL.

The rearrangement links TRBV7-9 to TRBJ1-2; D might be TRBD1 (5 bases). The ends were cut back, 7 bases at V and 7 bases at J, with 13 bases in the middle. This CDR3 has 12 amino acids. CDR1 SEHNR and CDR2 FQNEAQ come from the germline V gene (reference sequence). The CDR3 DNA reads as TGTGCCAGCACCTTGAGAGGGGTTGGCTACACCTTC. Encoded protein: CASTLRGVGYTF.

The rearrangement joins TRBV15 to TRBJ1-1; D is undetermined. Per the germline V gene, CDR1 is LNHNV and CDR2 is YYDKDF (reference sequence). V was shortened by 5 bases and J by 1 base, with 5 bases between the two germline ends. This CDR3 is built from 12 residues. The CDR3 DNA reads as TGTGCCACCAGCGCGGGGAACACTGAAGCTTTCTTT. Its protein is CATSAGNTEAFF.

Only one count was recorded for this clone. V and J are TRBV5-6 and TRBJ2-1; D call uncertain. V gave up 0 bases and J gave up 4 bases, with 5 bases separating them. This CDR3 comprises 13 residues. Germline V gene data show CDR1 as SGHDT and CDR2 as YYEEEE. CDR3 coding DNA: TGTGCCAGCAGCTTGGGGGCTTACAATGAGCAGTTCTTC. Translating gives CASSLGAYNEQFF.

This CDR3 is CASSLGGQDPETQYF. CDR3 sequence (DNA): TGTGCCAGCAGCTTAGGAGGCCAGGACCCAGAGACCCAGTACTTC. The rearrangement uses TRBV11-2 and TRBJ2-5; D gene unclear. Germline V gives CDR1 SGHAT, CDR2 FQNNGV. The V gene lost 1 base and the J gene lost 4 bases, with 13 bases spanning the gap. This CDR3 contains 15 residues.

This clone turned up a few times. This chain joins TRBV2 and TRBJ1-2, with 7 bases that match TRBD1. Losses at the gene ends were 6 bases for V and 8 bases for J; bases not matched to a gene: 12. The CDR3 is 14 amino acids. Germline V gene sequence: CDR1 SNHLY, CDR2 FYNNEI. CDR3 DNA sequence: TGTGCCAGCAGGACCGGACAGGCCTGGCCCGGCTACACCTTC. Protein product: CASRTGQAWPGYTF.

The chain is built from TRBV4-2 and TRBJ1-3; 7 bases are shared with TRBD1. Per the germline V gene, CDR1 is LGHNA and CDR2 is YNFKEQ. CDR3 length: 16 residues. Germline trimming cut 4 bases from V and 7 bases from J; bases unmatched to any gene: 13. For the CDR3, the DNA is TGTGCCAGCAGCCCCAGTGGGACAGTAAGGATGAACACCATATATTTT. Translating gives CASSPSGTVRMNTIYF.

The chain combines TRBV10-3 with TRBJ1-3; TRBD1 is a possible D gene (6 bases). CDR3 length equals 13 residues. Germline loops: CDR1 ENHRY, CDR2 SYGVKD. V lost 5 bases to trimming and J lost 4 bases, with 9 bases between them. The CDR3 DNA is TGTGCCATCAGTCCAGGGGCCGGAAACACCATATATTTT. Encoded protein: CAISPGAGNTIYF.

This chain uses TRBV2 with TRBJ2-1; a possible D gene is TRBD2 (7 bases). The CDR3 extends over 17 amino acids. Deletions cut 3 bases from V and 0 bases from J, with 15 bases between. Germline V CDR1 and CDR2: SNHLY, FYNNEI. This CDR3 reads CASSEVQGGGSYNEQFF. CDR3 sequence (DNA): TGTGCCAGCAGTGAGGTACAGGGAGGGGGCTCCTACAATGAGCAGTTCTTC.